A single sample gave rise to the 20 T cell receptor beta chains below, sequenced in a study of Graves' ophthalmopathy and Graves' hyperthyroidism. RNA transcripts provided the template for amplifying TCR beta CDR3 regions. A first-round RT-PCR used HTBI primers, followed by a second-round multiplex PCR. TCRdb re-derived calls from the multiplex PCR reads in MiXCR, one entry per CDR3 protein. The table includes about 1.1 million distinct CDR3 sequences, about two fifths detected once. The sequenced sample consisted of peripheral blood or thyroid tissue (not recorded which). These TCRs come from an adult man with Graves' hyperthyroidism.

This chain uses TRBV5-4 with TRBJ2-2, with 10 bases aligning to TRBD1. This CDR3 is 16 amino acids long. V was pared by 7 bases and J by 2 bases, with 8 bases of the junction left unmatched. In germline, CDR1 is SGHNT, CDR2 YYREEE (reference sequence). CDR3 DNA: TGTGCCAGCCAAAGCGGGGACAGGGGAAACACCGGGGAGCTGTTTTTT. This gives the protein CASQSGDRGNTGELFF.

The V and J genes are TRBV20-1 and TRBJ1-2; 9 bases are a match to TRBD1. Per the germline V gene, CDR1 is DFQATT and CDR2 is SNEGSKA (reference sequence). Trimming took 2 bases from V and 5 from J; bases not matched to a gene: 9. This CDR3 comprises 15 residues. CDR3 loop: CSARPFTGGAYGYTF. The CDR3 bases are TGCAGTGCTAGACCTTTCACAGGGGGCGCGTATGGCTACACCTTC.

The chain couples TRBV21-1 to TRBJ1-6; the table gives TRBD1 as D, unverified against the DNA. TRBV21-1 represents a pseudogene. The CDR3 loop spans 15 amino acids. For the CDR3, the DNA is TGTGCCAGCAGCTTAACAGGCAACTATAGTTCACTCCTCCACTTT. This codes for CASSLTGNYSSLLHF.

This clonotype was detected a few times. The chain couples TRBV11-2 to TRBJ2-5, with D tentatively TRBD2 (5 bases). CDR3 size: 13 residues. Looked up from germline, CDR1 is SGHAT and CDR2 is FQNNGV. V lost 5 bases, J lost 3 bases, and 10 bases lay in between. CDR3 in amino acids: CASSKRPEETQYF. The CDR3 coding sequence is TGTGCCAGCAGCAAGCGGCCCGAAGAGACCCAGTACTTC.

This clonotype was counted ten times or more. This chain connects TRBV7-6 to TRBJ1-6, with 9 bases matching TRBD1. V trimming: 0 bases; J trimming: 6 bases; junction bases outside the gene matches: 3. Germline values: CDR1 SGHVS, CDR2 FNYEAQ. The CDR3 is 16 residues long. The CDR3, as DNA: TGTGCCAGCAGCTTAGCCCCGGGACAGGGTAATTCACCCCTCCACTTT. This sequence encodes CASSLAPGQGNSPLHF.

The rearrangement links TRBV20-1 to TRBJ1-6, with D perhaps matching TRBD1 (5 bases). CDR1 is DFQATT, CDR2 SNEGSKA, per germline (reference sequence). Trimming stripped 6 bases from V and 14 bases from J, with 11 bases between. The CDR3 extends over 10 amino acids. The DNA for the CDR3 is TGCAGTGCCTCGGGGGGATCCCTCCACTTT. This translates into CSASGGSLHF.

This clonotype showed up just a few times. The junction departs from the called germline gene at one end, perhaps through a read error. This chain joins TRBV12-3 or TRBV12-4 and TRBJ2-5, with 9 bases lining up with TRBD1. This CDR3 comprises 15 residues. The CDR3 region is CTSSKNRGRRETQYF. The CDR3 nucleotides read TGTACCAGCAGTAAAAACAGGGGGCGCAGGGAGACCCAGTACTTC.

V usage is TRBV29-1 and J usage is TRBJ1-3; D not resolved. V was trimmed by 1 base and J by 4 bases, leaving 17 bases between them. Germline V gene data show CDR1 as SQVTM and CDR2 as ANQGSEA. The CDR3 spans 16 residues. CDR3 sequence reads: CSVEGSPGTEGNTIYF. The CDR3 DNA sequence: TGCAGCGTTGAAGGGTCTCCCGGCACGGAAGGAAACACCATATATTTT.

With respect to this clonotype: The limits of the CDR3 on the DNA are not certain, so only TCRdb's listed CDR3 is given. The chain uses TRBV25-1 and TRBJ2-5. The CDR3 is 16 amino acids long, termini counted. Germline V CDR1 and CDR2: MGHDK, SYGVNS. The CDR3 here is CACSARDGQLQETQYF.

This chain links TRBV25-1 with TRBJ1-2; the D gene is possibly TRBD1 (5 bases). The CDR3 totals 14 residues. The germline V and J ends were trimmed by 8 bases and 4 bases, with 17 bases remaining between them. Germline V gene sequence: CDR1 MGHDK, CDR2 SYGVNS. The CDR3 nucleotides are TGTGCCAGCGTTATCTGGGGGACGGTCTATGGCTACACCTTC. Translated: CASVIWGTVYGYTF.

The chain couples TRBV20-1 to TRBJ2-7; 9 bases map to TRBD2. V shed 7 bases, J shed 3 bases, and the junction held 4 bases outside the gene matches. The CDR3 is 12 amino acids. Germline CDR1 DFQATT, CDR2 SNEGSKA (reference sequence). The CDR3 bases are TGCAGTGGGCGGGGGGGCGACTACGAGCAGTACTTC. Translating gives CSGRGGDYEQYF.

The chain is built from TRBV6-5 and TRBJ1-5; the D is unclear. Germline V lookup: CDR1 MNHEY, CDR2 SVGAGI. This CDR3 is 15 amino acids long. Trimming cost V 7 bases and J 11 bases, with 24 bases left between them. CDR3 sequence: CASTPSWVGPETQHF. In nucleotides, the CDR3 is TGTGCCAGCACCCCAAGTTGGGTAGGGCCTGAGACCCAGCATTTT.

This clonotype was found many times. This chain links TRBV13 with TRBJ1-1; D gene uncertain. This CDR3 region has 15 residues. The V and J ends lost 1 base and 2 bases respectively, with 11 bases between them. Germline V gives CDR1 PRHDT, CDR2 FYEKMQ (reference sequence). The CDR3 sequence: CASSLVNQPNTEAFF. CDR3 DNA sequence: TGTGCCAGCAGCTTAGTGAACCAGCCAAACACTGAAGCTTTCTTT.

The gene calls are TRBV19 and TRBJ2-7; possibly TRBD2 for D (6 bases). Germline V lookup: CDR1 LNHDA, CDR2 SQIVND (reference sequence). V was clipped by 0 bases and J by 6 bases, with 9 bases between them. This CDR3 contains 13 residues. CDR3 DNA sequence: TGTGCCAGTAGTATAGATTGGCGGGGCGAGCAGTACTTC. Its translation: CASSIDWRGEQYF.

This clonotype was seen ten or more times. For the CDR3, the DNA is TGTGCCAGCAGTGAAATGGTGTCCTACGAGCAGTACTTC. Amino acid sequence: CASSEMVSYEQYF. The rearrangement joins TRBV6-1 to TRBJ2-7; D unresolved. Germline lookup yields CDR1 MNHNS and CDR2 SASEGT. This CDR3 is built from 13 residues. Trimming took off 2 bases at V and 1 base at J, with 6 bases between the two ends.

This clonotype was seen many times. V and J are TRBV6-5 and TRBJ2-2; 10 nucleotides agree with TRBD1. V shed 6 bases, J shed 4 bases, and the junction held 5 bases outside the gene matches. The length of the CDR3 is 15 residues. Germline CDR1 reads MNHEY; CDR2 reads SVGAGI. Here the CDR3 DNA reads TGTGCCAGCAGATCCGGGACAGGGGTCACCGGGGAGCTGTTTTTT. It translates to CASRSGTGVTGELFF.

This clonotype was seen repeatedly, ten times or more. The chain links TRBV9 to TRBJ1-4, with TRBD1 as a possible D gene (5 bases). From germline, CDR1 is SGDLS and CDR2 YYNGEE. This CDR3 has 13 residues. Trimming removed 4 bases at V and 6 bases at J, with 10 bases between. CDR3 protein: CASSPGLHEKLFF. The CDR3, as DNA: TGTGCCAGCAGCCCGGGACTGCATGAAAAACTGTTTTTT.

This clonotype was observed many times. This chain joins TRBV29-1 and TRBJ1-2; D ambiguous. CDR1 is SQVTM, CDR2 ANQGSEA, per germline. This CDR3 spans 12 amino acids. V gave up 6 bases and J gave up 4 bases, with 12 bases separating them. The CDR3 region is CSVPRESYGYTF. The CDR3 coding sequence is TGCAGCGTCCCGAGGGAGTCCTATGGCTACACCTTC.

The table lists this clonotype with a few counts. V gene TRBV18 combines with J gene TRBJ2-5; D unresolved. The germline V and J ends were trimmed by 8 bases and 5 bases, with 12 bases remaining between them. The CDR3 has 12 amino acids. Germline assignment: CDR1 KGHSH and CDR2 LQKENI. CDR3 amino acids: CASRDSRETQYF. CDR3 bases: TGTGCCAGCAGGGATTCAAGGGAGACCCAGTACTTC.

This chain links TRBV12-3 or TRBV12-4 with TRBJ2-7; TRBD1 or TRBD2 may be the D gene (5 bases each). V was clipped by 6 bases and J by 1 base, with 13 bases between them. This CDR3 region has 14 residues. CDR3 amino acids: CASRGTAASYEQYF. The CDR3 DNA is TGTGCCAGCAGGGGGACCGCAGCTTCCTACGAGCAGTACTTC.